These 28 T cell receptor beta chains were sequenced from one sample in a study of OX40 agonist ivuxolimab in advanced cancers. Profiling relied on immunoSEQ multiplex PCR, and the TCRdb table lists in-frame clones only, not all of them. The sample consists of approximately 61,000 clones, 70% to 90% of them appearing once. The input for sequencing was CD4+ or CD8+ T cells sorted from blood, taken in a trial of the OX40 agonist ivuxolimab. The receptors shown here come from an adult with an advanced solid tumor such as melanoma, head and neck, liver or kidney cancer.

This chain joins TRBV4-2 and TRBJ2-7; D remains unclear. Germline CDR1 LGHNA, CDR2 YNFKEQ. The CDR3 sequence is 18 residues long. With 0 bases removed from V and 0 bases from J, the gap between germline ends came to 18 bases. The CDR3 sequence is CASSQDLDGDYISYEQYF. The DNA of the CDR3 is TGTGCCAGCAGCCAAGACCTAGACGGAGATTATATCTCCTACGAGCAGTACTTC.

The rearrangement uses TRBV21-1 and TRBJ2-7; the table's D call TRBD2 went unverified against the DNA. TRBV21-1 represents a pseudogene. The CDR3 contains 13 residues. The DNA of the CDR3 is TGTGCCAGCAGCAAAGCCCGGGACTACGAGCAGTACTTC. Its protein product is CASSKARDYEQYF.

CDR3 in amino acids: CASSFRGSPYEQYF. The CDR3 DNA is TGTGCCAGCAGCTTCAGGGGGAGCCCCTACGAGCAGTACTTC. This sequence joins TRBV7-9 and TRBJ2-7, with TRBD1 matching 7 bases. Germline trimming cut 3 bases from V and 2 bases from J; bases unmatched to any gene: 4. The CDR3 spans 14 residues. Germline V gene data show CDR1 as SEHNR and CDR2 as FQNEAQ (reference sequence).

The chain couples TRBV29-1 to TRBJ2-7; TRBD2 aligns across 7 bases. The CDR3 length is 14 residues. Germline lookup yields CDR1 SQVTM and CDR2 ANQGSEA. V lost 6 bases and J lost 3; bases outside the gene matches: 11. The CDR3 nucleotides read TGCAGCGTCCAAGATGGGGACTACAACTACGAGCAGTACTTC. Translating it yields CSVQDGDYNYEQYF.

The chain links TRBV12-5 to TRBJ2-7; D remains ambiguous. Germline values: CDR1 LGHNT, CDR2 FRNRAP. CDR3 length: 14 amino acids. Between the trimmed V and J ends, which lost 0 bases and 2 bases, there was a span of 8 bases. The CDR3 region has the DNA TGTGCTAGTGGTTTGGTAAACAGAGCCTACGAGCAGTACTTC. Its protein is CASGLVNRAYEQYF.

As DNA, the CDR3 is TGTGCCAGCAGTTTTGGGGCGGGGGTAGCCAAAAACATTCAGTACTTC. Protein: CASSFGAGVAKNIQYF. The V gene is TRBV27, the J gene TRBJ2-4, with 7 bases lining up with TRBD2. J lost 0 bases, V lost 3 bases, and 5 bases had no gene match. The germline CDR1 and CDR2 sequences are MNHEY and SMNVEV (reference sequence). The CDR3 runs to 16 residues.

The CDR3 DNA follows: TGCGCCAGCAGCCAAGTAGCGGGGGCAGGCGCTGGAAACACCATATATTTT. Translation: CASSQVAGAGAGNTIYF. The chain combines TRBV4-3 with TRBJ1-3, with D maybe TRBD1 (6 bases). Germline CDR1 LGHNA, CDR2 YSLEER. The V end lost 1 base, the J end lost 2 bases, and 15 bases lay between the germline ends. CDR3 length: 17 residues.

The chain has TRBV11-2 and TRBJ1-4; D is uncertain. Trimming cost V 3 bases and J 0 bases, with 8 bases left between them. The germline V gene has CDR1 SGHAT and CDR2 FQNNGV. The CDR3 has 15 amino acids. The CDR3 sequence: CASSFSIATNEKLFF. The CDR3 DNA follows: TGTGCCAGCAGCTTTTCAATTGCAACTAATGAAAAACTGTTTTTT.

The chain recombines TRBV7-3 with TRBJ2-1; either TRBD1 or TRBD2 may fit D (5 bases each). CDR3 size: 15 residues. Deletions cut 5 bases from V and 3 bases from J, with 14 bases between. Germline values: CDR1 SGHTA, CDR2 FQGTGA. This CDR3 is CASSLGTLLYNEQFF. The CDR3 coding sequence is TGTGCCAGCAGCCTCGGGACGCTACTCTACAATGAGCAGTTCTTC.

This clone appeared a single time. This chain links TRBV9 with TRBJ2-1; 13 bases match TRBD2. This CDR3 has 15 residues. V lost 5 bases to trimming and J lost 8 bases; unmatched junction nucleotides: 7. CDR1 and CDR2 from the germline V gene are SGDLS and YYNGEE. CDR3 sequence reads: CASSELAGGQYEQFF. The CDR3 nucleotides read TGTGCCAGCAGTGAACTAGCGGGAGGGCAATATGAGCAGTTCTTC. Supplemented by reference TRBV9 and TRBJ2-1, the full variable domain reads DSGVTQTPKHLITATGQRVTLRCSPRSGDLSVYWYQQSLDQGLQFLIQYYNGEERAKGNILERFSAQQFPDLHSELNLSSLELGDSALYFCASSELAGGQYEQFFGPGTRLTVL.

This chain uses TRBV4-2 with TRBJ2-3; perhaps D is TRBD1 or TRBD2 (5 bases each). This CDR3 has 15 residues. V lost 4 bases to trimming and J lost 6 bases, with 17 bases between them. Germline lookup yields CDR1 LGHNA and CDR2 YNFKEQ. The CDR3 region has the DNA TGTGCCAGCAGCCCGAGCCGGGACCAGACGGATACGCAGTATTTT. It codes for CASSPSRDQTDTQYF.

The rearrangement joins TRBV6-1 to TRBJ1-2; D is possibly TRBD1 (5 bases). The V and J ends lost 2 bases and 4 bases respectively, with 11 bases between them. The CDR3 runs 14 residues. Germline V gene data show CDR1 as MNHNS and CDR2 as SASEGT. The CDR3 reads CASSETGDPYGYTF. The CDR3 DNA follows: TGTGCCAGCAGTGAAACGGGGGACCCCTATGGCTACACCTTC.

This clone was picked up a small number of times. The same CDR3 is also encoded by other DNA sequences in this sample. This rearrangement joins TRBV4-3 to TRBJ2-7; D uncertain. This CDR3 has 14 amino acids. Germline CDR1 and CDR2: LGHNA and YSLEER. Trimming removed 0 bases at V and 3 bases at J, with 9 bases between. The CDR3 region has the DNA TGCGCCAGCAGCCAAGATCGTCGAAGCTACGAGCAGTACTTC. Translation gives CASSQDRRSYEQYF.

V is TRBV15 and J is TRBJ2-3, with 9 bases fitting TRBD2. CDR3 length: 17 residues. With V trimmed by 0 bases and J by 3 bases, 7 bases remained unmatched. CDR1 LNHNV and CDR2 YYDKDF come from the germline V gene (reference sequence). DNA of the CDR3: TGTGCCACCAGCAGAGATTGGGCTAGCGGGACGACAGATACGCAGTATTTT. This translates into CATSRDWASGTTDTQYF.

This chain joins TRBV27 and TRBJ2-1; the match to TRBD2 covers 16 bases. CDR3 length: 16 residues. With V trimmed by 5 bases and J by 6 bases, 4 bases remained unmatched. The germline V gene encodes CDR1 MNHEY and CDR2 SMNVEV (reference sequence). The CDR3, as DNA: TGTGCCAGCAGTACAGGGACTAGCGGGAGGGGCAATGAGCAGTTCTTC. Its protein is CASSTGTSGRGNEQFF.

The V and J genes are TRBV4-2 and TRBJ2-2; D call uncertain. The ends were cut back, 1 base at V and 6 bases at J, with 3 bases in the middle. The length of the CDR3 is 12 residues. Germline values: CDR1 LGHNA, CDR2 YNFKEQ. The chain's CDR3 is CASSQAAGELFF. CDR3 DNA: TGTGCCAGCAGCCAAGCGGCCGGGGAGCTGTTTTTT.

This chain connects TRBV4-1 to TRBJ2-3; 11 nucleotides agree with TRBD2. Germline lookup yields CDR1 MGHRA and CDR2 YSYEKL. V gave up 6 bases and J gave up 7 bases; unmatched junction bases: 3. This CDR3 comprises 13 residues. In DNA form, the CDR3 reads TGCGCCAGCAGACTAGCGGGAGACCATACGCAGTATTTT. This codes for CASRLAGDHTQYF.

This sequence joins TRBV7-9 and TRBJ1-5; maybe TRBD1 (6 bases). Germline V gene lookup returns CDR1 SEHNR and CDR2 FQNEAQ (reference sequence). V was pared by 0 bases and J by 2 bases, with 8 bases between. This CDR3 is built from 15 residues. The DNA for the CDR3 is TGTGCCAGCAGCTTAGCCAGGGGAGGCAATCAGCCCCAGCATTTT. It translates to CASSLARGGNQPQHF. The variable domain in full, completed from reference TRBV7-9 and TRBJ1-5, reads DTGVSQNPRHKITKRGQNVTFRCDPISEHNRLYWYRQTLGQGPEFLTYFQNEAQLEKSRLLSDRFSAERPKGSFSTLEIQRTEQGDSAMYLCASSLARGGNQPQHFGDGTRLSIL.

This clone was seen only once. This rearrangement joins TRBV7-9 to TRBJ2-1; 9 nucleotides match TRBD2. Losses at the gene ends were 8 bases for V and 6 bases for J; bases not matched to a gene: 14. Germline assignment: CDR1 SEHNR and CDR2 FQNEAQ (reference sequence). This CDR3 is 16 amino acids long. CDR3 protein: CASCSLRGREINEQFF. The CDR3 nucleotides are TGTGCCAGCTGCTCGCTCCGCGGGAGGGAGATCAATGAGCAGTTCTTC.

With respect to this clone: Relative to the germline gene, one junction end is altered; a read error may explain this. The chain combines TRBV18 with TRBJ1-4; D unresolved. The CDR3 runs to 15 residues. The germline gives CDR1 KGHSH, CDR2 LQKENI. The CDR3 protein is CAGSPPHATNEKLFF. In nucleotides, the CDR3 is TGTGCCGGCTCACCACCCCACGCAACTAATGAAAAACTGTTTTTT.

The CDR3 nucleotides are TGTGCCAGCAGTGCCAGCGGGAGTAGTGGTGAGCAGTTCTTC. Translating it yields CASSASGSSGEQFF. The chain carries TRBV9 and TRBJ2-1, with 8 bases aligning to TRBD2. The germline gives CDR1 SGDLS, CDR2 YYNGEE. This CDR3 has 14 residues. V dropped 5 bases and J dropped 9; count of bases not matched to a gene: 10. Based on the CDR3 plus reference TRBV9 and TRBJ2-1, the full variable domain is DSGVTQTPKHLITATGQRVTLRCSPRSGDLSVYWYQQSLDQGLQFLIQYYNGEERAKGNILERFSAQQFPDLHSELNLSSLELGDSALYFCASSASGSSGEQFFGPGTRLTVL.

V is TRBV11-2 and J is TRBJ2-3; D not certain. V dropped 4 bases and J dropped 1 base, with 9 bases sitting between them. The CDR3 contains 14 residues. CDR1 SGHAT and CDR2 FQNNGV come from the germline V gene. CDR3 amino acids: CASSYNRGTDTQYF. The CDR3 nucleotides read TGTGCCAGCAGCTATAACCGAGGCACAGATACGCAGTATTTT.

The chain is built from TRBV11-2 and TRBJ2-7, with D possibly matching TRBD2 (6 bases). Between the trimmed V and J ends, which lost 1 base and 5 bases, there was a span of 15 bases. This CDR3 contains 15 residues. Germline V gene data show CDR1 as SGHAT and CDR2 as FQNNGV. The CDR3 here is CASSLVGGPYDEQYF. In nucleotides, the CDR3 is TGTGCCAGCAGCTTAGTTGGAGGGCCTTACGACGAGCAGTACTTC.

This clone has just a few counts. This chain joins TRBV4-1 and TRBJ2-5; no definite D call. V was shortened by 0 bases and J by 3 bases, with 5 bases between the two germline ends. Germline V gene lookup returns CDR1 MGHRA and CDR2 YSYEKL. This CDR3 has 13 amino acids. The CDR3, as DNA: TGCGCCAGCAGCCAAGATGGCGAAGAGACCCAGTACTTC. Protein sequence: CASSQDGEETQYF.

This clone has a single count. The chain uses TRBV6-1 and TRBJ1-6, with 9 bases fitting TRBD1. CDR3 length equals 17 residues. V shed 2 bases, J shed 7 bases, and the junction held 9 bases outside the gene matches. Germline lookup yields CDR1 MNHNS and CDR2 SASEGT. CDR3 nucleotide sequence: TGTGCCAGCAGTGAATGGACAGGGGCAAGCTGGAATTCACCCCTCCACTTT. It encodes CASSEWTGASWNSPLHF.

The chain is built from TRBV28 and TRBJ1-1; D call uncertain. This CDR3 is built from 15 residues. From germline, CDR1 is MDHEN and CDR2 SYDVKM. The V end lost 7 bases, the J end lost 4 bases, and 19 bases lay between the germline ends. The CDR3 spells CASTSSYKRSTEAFF. The CDR3 DNA is TGTGCCAGCACCTCCTCATATAAGAGAAGCACTGAAGCTTTCTTT.

This sequence joins TRBV28 and TRBJ1-1; maybe TRBD1 (5 bases). Germline V gene data show CDR1 as MDHEN and CDR2 as SYDVKM. V was shortened by 5 bases and J by 1 base, with 17 bases between the two germline ends. The CDR3 spans 16 residues. The CDR3: CASSPRWGERNTEAFF. CDR3 DNA: TGTGCCAGCAGTCCCCGTTGGGGGGAACGGAACACTGAAGCTTTCTTT.

This clone appeared once. The rearrangement links TRBV27 to TRBJ2-7; D not resolved. The CDR3 covers 12 residues. Looked up from germline, CDR1 is MNHEY and CDR2 is SMNVEV (reference sequence). Trimming took 5 bases from V and 3 from J, leaving 8 bases between them. CDR3 DNA: TGTGCCAGCAGTACGGGCGACTACGAGCAGTACTTC. Its translation: CASSTGDYEQYF.